One and the same sample provided the 21 T cell receptor beta chains below, sequenced in a study of response to subunit inactivated influenza vaccine (dated by TCRdb to the late 2010s). Library construction relied on RT-PCR. Data came from an Illumina HiSeq 2500. Using fastp at Q25 and MiXCR, TCRdb reprocessed the public reads and kept productive beta chains. Each CDR3 protein appears once, grouped with its most common genes and DNA. The sample includes 150,000 to 200,000 distinct CDR3 sequences, with roughly 12% observed a single time. The leading ten clones occupy 25% to 35% of the sample. This sample was also put to use in a study of T cells expressing NK-cell markers. The second source states: TCR beta cDNA libraries were made by 5'RACE template switching that added a universal primer site and unique molecular identifiers.

Specimen: CD8+ T cells sorted from PBMCs, collected 11 to 12 days after vaccination. All receptors come from a man in his forties or fifties who received an inactivated influenza vaccine. Donor details come from another sample of the same person, matched by shared clones.

The chain uses TRBV29-1 and TRBJ2-1, with unresolved D. Germline V CDR1 and CDR2: SQVTM, ANQGSEA. V was pared by 1 base and J by 0 bases, with 10 bases between. This CDR3 has 15 residues. In DNA form, the CDR3 reads TGCAGCGTTGAAGGGCTCCTGAGCTCCTACAATGAGCAGTTCTTC. Encoded protein: CSVEGLLSSYNEQFF.

The J gene is TRBJ2-5, the V gene TRBV12-3 or TRBV12-4, with D unclear. There are 12 residues in the CDR3. Trimming cost V 2 bases and J 5 bases, with 6 bases left between them. The CDR3 nucleotides read TGTGCCAGCAGTTTATCCAGGGAGACCCAGTACTTC. Translating it yields CASSLSRETQYF.

This clonotype was observed a handful of times. This chain joins TRBV6-1 and TRBJ2-7, with D uncertain. CDR3 length: 14 residues. Germline V gives CDR1 MNHNS, CDR2 SASEGT. V was clipped by 7 bases and J by 0 bases, with 13 bases between them. CDR3 nucleotides: TGTGCCAGCACGGTGGGCTTAAACTCCTACGAGCAGTACTTC. It yields the protein CASTVGLNSYEQYF.

A few counts support this clonotype. The chain carries TRBV16 and TRBJ1-5, with 7 bases fitting TRBD1. Trimming took 0 bases from V and 4 from J; bases not matched to a gene: 3. CDR3 size: 15 residues. Germline assignment: CDR1 KGHSY and CDR2 FQNENV. In DNA, the CDR3 is TGTGCCAGCAGCCAATCCGGGACAGATAATCAGCCCCAGCATTTT. As protein: CASSQSGTDNQPQHF.

This clonotype was counted ten times or more. This sequence joins TRBV12-3 or TRBV12-4 and TRBJ1-1; D is perhaps TRBD1 (6 bases). Trimming removed 6 bases from V and 5 bases from J, with 19 bases in between. The CDR3 loop spans 15 amino acids. CDR3 amino acids: CASSPPGTKVTEAFF. The CDR3 coding sequence is TGTGCCAGCAGCCCACCAGGGACAAAGGTAACTGAAGCTTTCTTT.

There are a few counts of this clonotype. The J gene is TRBJ1-6, the V gene TRBV7-6, with D perhaps matching TRBD1 (5 bases). The CDR3 sequence is 17 residues long. V dropped 5 bases and J dropped 8 bases, with 22 bases sitting between them. Germline CDR1 reads SGHVS; CDR2 reads FNYEAQ. The CDR3 DNA sequence: TGTGCCAGCAGCCCCCGGGACCGCCGGAATGAAGATTCACCCCTCCACTTT. This translates into CASSPRDRRNEDSPLHF.

This clonotype was seen more than once but under ten times. The V and J genes are TRBV11-1 and TRBJ1-1; 9 nucleotides line up with TRBD1. J was trimmed by 5 bases and V by 4 bases; bases with no gene match: 17. From germline, CDR1 is SGHAT and CDR2 FQDESV (reference sequence). CDR3 size: 18 residues. The CDR3 is CASSSIVEQTGGVTEAFF. DNA of the CDR3: TGTGCCAGCAGCTCGATAGTGGAGCAGACAGGGGGAGTAACTGAAGCTTTCTTT.

The J gene is TRBJ2-7, the V gene TRBV7-9, with D hard to call. V lost 8 bases, J lost 0 bases, and 8 bases lay in between. CDR3 size: 12 residues. Looked up from germline, CDR1 is SEHNR and CDR2 is FQNEAQ (reference sequence). The CDR3 spells CASRRASYEQYF. The CDR3 nucleotides read TGTGCCAGCCGCCGGGCCTCCTACGAGCAGTACTTC.

This clonotype was counted many times. The V gene is TRBV29-1, the J gene TRBJ2-5, with D unresolved. Germline values: CDR1 SQVTM, CDR2 ANQGSEA. The CDR3 contains 13 residues. V shed 6 bases and J shed 0 bases, with 11 bases lying between them. This CDR3 reads CSVTLSYQETQYF. The CDR3 nucleotides are TGCAGCGTGACTCTAAGCTACCAAGAGACCCAGTACTTC.

The CDR3 protein is CAISESEEAGILYF. CDR3 DNA sequence: TGTGCCATCAGTGAGTCGGAGGAAGCTGGCATTTTGTACTTC. V gene TRBV10-3 combines with J gene TRBJ2-4, with D perhaps TRBD2 (5 bases). The V end lost 0 bases, the J end lost 15 bases, and 18 bases lay between the germline ends. The CDR3 is 14 amino acids. The germline V gene has CDR1 ENHRY and CDR2 SYGVKD.

This clonotype turned up a few times. The chain recombines TRBV7-9 with TRBJ2-1; 7 bases map to TRBD2. This CDR3 contains 15 residues. Per germline, CDR1 SEHNR and CDR2 FQNEAQ (reference sequence). The trim removed 4 bases at V and 2 bases at J, leaving 5 bases unmatched. As DNA, the CDR3 is TGTGCCAGCAGCTCCCTAGCGGTAACCTACAATGAGCAGTTCTTC. It specifies CASSSLAVTYNEQFF.

This clonotype occurred a few times. The chain employs TRBV29-1 and TRBJ2-2; TRBD1 is a possible D gene (6 bases). CDR3 length: 16 residues. The germline V and J ends were trimmed by 2 bases and 1 base, with 14 bases remaining between them. Germline V gene sequence: CDR1 SQVTM, CDR2 ANQGSEA. The CDR3 loop reads CSVESPTGKNTGELFF. DNA for the CDR3: TGCAGCGTTGAAAGCCCAACAGGGAAGAACACCGGGGAGCTGTTTTTT.

In this sample, this clonotype turned up a few times. This chain joins TRBV27 and TRBJ1-2; D possibly corresponds to TRBD1 (5 bases). The CDR3 has 13 amino acids. The V end lost 5 bases, the J end lost 5 bases, and 12 bases lay between the germline ends. Germline CDR1 and CDR2: MNHEY and SMNVEV (reference sequence). Here the CDR3 reads CASSMGLSYGYTF. The CDR3 DNA follows: TGTGCCAGCAGTATGGGACTTTCGTATGGCTACACCTTC.

This clonotype has a handful of counts. The chain links TRBV6-5 to TRBJ2-5; the D gene could be TRBD1 or TRBD2 (5 bases each). The CDR3 extends over 15 amino acids. The germline CDR1 and CDR2 sequences are MNHEY and SVGAGI. Between the trimmed V and J ends, which lost 4 bases and 2 bases, there was a span of 14 bases. The CDR3 reads CASSSLGTTQETQYF. The CDR3, as DNA: TGTGCCAGCAGTTCTTTGGGGACCACTCAAGAGACCCAGTACTTC.

There are a few counts of this clonotype. The rearrangement links TRBV12-3 or TRBV12-4 to TRBJ2-3; TRBD1 agrees at 9 bases. The J segment lost 1 base and the V segment lost 7 bases, leaving 6 bases of the junction unmatched. The CDR3 covers 15 residues. CDR3 sequence reads: CASTPRDRGTDTQYF. CDR3 coding DNA: TGTGCCAGCACCCCCCGGGACAGGGGCACAGATACGCAGTATTTT.

The genes are TRBV6-6 and TRBJ2-7; D call uncertain. CDR3 length equals 13 residues. CDR1 is MNHNY and CDR2 is SVGAGI in the germline V gene (reference sequence). The germline V and J ends were trimmed by 0 bases and 5 bases, with 8 bases remaining between them. For the CDR3, the DNA is TGTGCCAGCAGTTACTCGAGAGGTCACGAGCAGTACTTC. Protein product: CASSYSRGHEQYF.

This clonotype has only a few counts. The chain combines TRBV12-3 or TRBV12-4 with TRBJ2-3; 15 bases line up with TRBD2. The CDR3 is 16 residues long. V lost 6 bases and J lost 3; bases outside the gene matches: 4. The CDR3 coding sequence is TGTGCCAGCAGGTCGGGACTAGCGGGGGGAACAGATACGCAGTATTTT. It is translated as CASRSGLAGGTDTQYF.

V gene TRBV7-8 combines with J gene TRBJ2-7; D might be TRBD2 (5 bases). CDR3 length: 15 amino acids. Per the germline V gene, CDR1 is SGHVS and CDR2 is FQNEAQ. Trimming left V 0 bases short and J 3 bases short, with 12 bases between. CDR3 protein: CASSLAVGDLYEQYF. The CDR3 nucleotides read TGTGCCAGCAGCTTAGCGGTCGGGGATCTCTACGAGCAGTACTTC.

CDR3 region: CASSTSGAVSYNEQFF. The CDR3 DNA follows: TGTGCCAGCAGTACAAGCGGGGCCGTTTCCTACAATGAGCAGTTCTTC. The V and J genes are TRBV2 and TRBJ2-1; 7 positions match TRBD2. This CDR3 is 16 amino acids long. Germline V gene lookup returns CDR1 SNHLY and CDR2 FYNNEI. V was pared by 5 bases and J by 1 base, with 8 bases of the junction left unmatched.

The genes are TRBV10-3 and TRBJ2-2, with 9 positions matching TRBD1. Germline V CDR1 and CDR2: ENHRY, SYGVKD. V trimming: 6 bases; J trimming: 4 bases; junction bases outside the gene matches: 6. The CDR3 length is 15 residues. This CDR3 is CAISGTGIGTGELFF. The CDR3 bases are TGTGCCATCAGCGGGACAGGGATAGGCACCGGGGAGCTGTTTTTT.

Notes on this clonotype: The junction departs from germline at one end; a sequencing error may be responsible. The V call is TRBV29-1, the J call TRBJ1-3; 10 positions agree with TRBD1. The CDR3 covers 13 residues. Per the germline V gene, CDR1 is SQVTM and CDR2 is ANQGSEA. The CDR3 sequence: CSVEDFLGQGRDF. In DNA, the CDR3 is TGCAGCGTTGAAGATTTCCTGGGACAGGGGAGGGATTTT.